This TCR beta chain was sequenced for a study of blood T cell repertoires in COVID-19 (dated by TCRdb to between 2020 and 2021). As for the study more broadly: The collaborator samples originated in the United States, Italy and Spain and spanned the acute and convalescent phases of COVID-19. The prospective study material was composed of cDNA or gDNA derived from T cells, B-cell-depleted T cells, or PBMCs. Where available, HLA class I and class II types were taken from metadata supplied by the sample provider and were not determined by assay-based typing. The repertoires were made available in a free public database intended to serve as a resource for research on the immune response to SARS-CoV-2. Nearly every sample came with metadata listing a de-identified subject ID, COVID-19 status, age in years and sex. The samples were drawn from the first 160 participants of the ongoing ImmuneRACE study and from 1,254 subjects provided by 6 global collaborators. Deeply sampled blood TCRbeta repertoires from subjects exposed to, actively infected with, or recovered from COVID-19 were included in the dataset. Beyond this particular receptor, the publication reports: Clinical and demographic metadata were provided uncurated, with the amount varying by source and participant.

The collaborating institutions used their own protocols to collect whole blood in K2EDTA tubes. For TCRbeta analysis, collaborators shipped samples as frozen whole blood, isolated PBMCs, or DNA extracted from either of those sample types. Comments on this clone: Its antigen is still unknown. There are no base qualities to consult, and no much larger clone falls within one base.

The immunoSEQ Assay, a bias-controlled multiplex PCR, was used to amplify TCRbeta CDR3 regions from genomic DNA. The published analysis was carried out like this. The number of nucleated cells in each sample was estimated by amplification of reference gene primers within the assay. To quantify the absolute abundance of each unique TCRbeta CDR3 rearrangement, sequence reads were collapsed and filtered. For each sample, productive Simpson clonality was calculated as the square root of Simpson's diversity index across productive rearrangements. TCRdb holds this immuneACCESS table with in-frame rearrangements only. Some clones are missing; in checked studies, unresolved V genes explain under half, and the rest has no known cause. Clonal size and the V and J genes are those of that table, whereas D and trimming came from the DNA. The sample includes 250,000 or so clones, with approximately 89% observed a single time. Of the sample, approximately 8.2% is held by the ten largest clones.

The junction carries 11 bases between V and J, which are trimmed by 4 bases and 1 base respectively. The germline V gene specifies SGHRS as CDR1 and YFSETQ as CDR2. From cysteine to phenylalanine, the CDR3 is 14 amino acids long. Here the CDR3 DNA is all that survives: 42 bases in frame from base 1. In this chain, TRBV5-1 is recombined with TRBJ1-1, with TRBD1 perhaps the D gene, on 5 matching bases. This sequence was found in a middle-aged man with active or convalescent COVID-19. The sample was peripheral blood. The DNA is as follows: TGCGCCAGCAGCCCGACAGCGGGGAACACTGAAGCTTTCTTT. Its translation is CASSPTAGNTEAFF.